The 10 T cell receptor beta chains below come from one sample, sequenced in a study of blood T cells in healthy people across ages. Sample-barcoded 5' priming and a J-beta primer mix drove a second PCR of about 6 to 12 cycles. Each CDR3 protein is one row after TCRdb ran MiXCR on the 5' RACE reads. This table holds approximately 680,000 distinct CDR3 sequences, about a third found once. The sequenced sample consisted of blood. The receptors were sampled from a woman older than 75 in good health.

The CDR3 sequence is CSARRAPQETQYF. CDR3 coding DNA: TGCAGTGCCCGTCGGGCCCCGCAAGAGACCCAGTACTTC. This rearrangement joins TRBV20-1 to TRBJ2-5; D not resolved. The CDR3 spans 13 residues. V gave up 6 bases and J gave up 2 bases, with 13 bases separating them. CDR1 is DFQATT and CDR2 is SNEGSKA in the germline V gene (reference sequence).

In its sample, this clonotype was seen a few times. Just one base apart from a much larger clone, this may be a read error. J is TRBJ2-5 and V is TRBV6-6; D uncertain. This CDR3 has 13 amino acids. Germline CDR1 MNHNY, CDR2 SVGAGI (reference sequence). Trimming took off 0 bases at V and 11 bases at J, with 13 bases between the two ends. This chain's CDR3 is CASSYSNLNEQYF. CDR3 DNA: TGTGCCAGCAGTTACTCGAACTTAAATGAGCAGTACTTC.

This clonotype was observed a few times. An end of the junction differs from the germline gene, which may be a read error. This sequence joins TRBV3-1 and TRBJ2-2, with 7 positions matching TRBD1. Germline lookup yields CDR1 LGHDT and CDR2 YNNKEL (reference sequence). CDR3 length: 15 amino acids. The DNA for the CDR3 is TGTGCCAGCAGCCAAAACAGGGGACCCACCAGGGAGCTGTTTTTT. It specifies CASSQNRGPTRELFF.

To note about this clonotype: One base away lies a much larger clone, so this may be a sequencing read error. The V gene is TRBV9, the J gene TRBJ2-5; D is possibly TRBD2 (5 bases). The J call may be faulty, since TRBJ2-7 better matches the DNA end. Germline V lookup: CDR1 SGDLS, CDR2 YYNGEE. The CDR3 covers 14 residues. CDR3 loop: CASNAATQAGEQYF. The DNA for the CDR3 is TGTGCCAGCAACGCCGCGACGCAGGCGGGCGAGCAGTACTTC.

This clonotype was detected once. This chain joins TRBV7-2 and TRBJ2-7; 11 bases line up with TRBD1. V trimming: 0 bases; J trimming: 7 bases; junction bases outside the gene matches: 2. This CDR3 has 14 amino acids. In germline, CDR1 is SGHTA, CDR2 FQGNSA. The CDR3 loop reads CASSLAGQGEEQYF. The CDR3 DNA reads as TGTGCCAGCAGCTTAGCGGGACAGGGGGAAGAGCAGTACTTC.

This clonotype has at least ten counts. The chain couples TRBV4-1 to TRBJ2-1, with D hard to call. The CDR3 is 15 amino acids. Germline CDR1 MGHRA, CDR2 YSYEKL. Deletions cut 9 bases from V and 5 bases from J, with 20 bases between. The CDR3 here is CASSGGSLLNNEQFF. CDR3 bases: TGCGCCAGTTCGGGTGGTTCCCTACTTAACAATGAGCAGTTCTTC.

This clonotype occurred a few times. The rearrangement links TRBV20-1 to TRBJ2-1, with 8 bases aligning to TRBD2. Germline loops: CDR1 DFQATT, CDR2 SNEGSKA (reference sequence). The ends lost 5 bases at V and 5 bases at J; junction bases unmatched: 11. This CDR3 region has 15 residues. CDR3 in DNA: TGCAGTGCTCCCCCCCGAGCGGGAGCCCACAATGAGCAGTTCTTC. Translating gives CSAPPRAGAHNEQFF.

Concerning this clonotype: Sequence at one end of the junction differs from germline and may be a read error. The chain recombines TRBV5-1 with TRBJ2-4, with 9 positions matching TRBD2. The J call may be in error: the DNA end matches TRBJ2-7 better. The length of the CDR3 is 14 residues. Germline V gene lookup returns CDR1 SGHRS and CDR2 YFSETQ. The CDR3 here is CTSSQGLAGYEQYF. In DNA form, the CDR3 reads TGCACCAGCAGCCAGGGACTAGCCGGATACGAGCAGTACTTC.

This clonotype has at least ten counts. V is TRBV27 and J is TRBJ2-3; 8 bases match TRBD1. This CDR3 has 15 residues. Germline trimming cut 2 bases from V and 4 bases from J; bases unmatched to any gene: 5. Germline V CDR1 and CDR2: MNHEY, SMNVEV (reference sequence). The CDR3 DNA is TGTGCCAGCAGTTTAGGGGACAGGCCTTCAGATACGCAGTATTTT. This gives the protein CASSLGDRPSDTQYF.

The CDR3 here is CATSDLGLAYEQYF. The CDR3 DNA sequence: TGTGCCACCAGTGATTTGGGACTAGCCTACGAGCAGTACTTC. The chain links TRBV24-1 to TRBJ2-5; 7 bases fit TRBD2. TRBJ2-7 explains the end of the DNA better; the J call may be wrong. The CDR3 is 14 residues long. The germline CDR1 and CDR2 sequences are KGHDR and SFDVKD.